The text below deals with one T cell receptor (beta chain). Its recognized antigen is unknown. No base-level quality is on record; no much larger clone is a single base apart. This record comes from a study of cytomegalovirus exposure and HLA in healthy donors (dated by TCRdb to 2017 to 2019). For the study in its entirety: The 650 to 800 repertoires of the first cohort and the 120 validation repertoires were produced on the same platform, according to a later analysis. The study aimed to test whether cataloging public T cell receptors could reveal signatures of past pathogen exposure. A separate validation cohort of about 110 different subjects was used in addition to the 666-subject first cohort. High-throughput TCR immunosequencing, statistical association of individual TCRs with disease status, and machine learning were combined to predict cytomegalovirus infection status. Points the paper makes about the study in general: The classifier was reported to diagnose cytomegalovirus status with high specificity and sensitivity in both the original cohort and the validation cohort. A later analysis found that TCRs clustered in the first cohort also tended to co-occur in the 110 or so validation repertoires, with roughly 95% of cluster scores above 0. In vitro tests confirmed that a few of the cytomegalovirus-associated TCR beta chains recognize cytomegalovirus antigens. According to the authors, the approach could potentially be generalized to other disease states and immunological phenotypes. The study gave a list of about 170 TCR beta chains associated with cytomegalovirus. While some public TCRs were present in many individuals, most TCR sequences turned up only very rarely across donors. All 120 or so repertoires were used to score co-occurrence in the validation cohort in a later analysis, because that analysis had no HLA typing for the cohort.

Separate from the approximately 700-subject first cohort, the validation cohort of about 120 subjects was the group to which the donors belonged. The library relied on the immunoSEQ multiplex PCR assay. The authors' analysis ran thus. To diagnose cytomegalovirus status from the catalog of TCR beta chain sequences, a statistical classification framework was built. This is the immuneACCESS table as TCRdb keeps it, with only in-frame sequences that have V and J called. A part of the clones is gone; compared with another copy, unresolved V genes explain less than half, and the rest is unexplained. V and J calls and clone size are those listed in that table; D and trimming were worked out from the DNA. Counted in this sample were over 250,000 clones; approximately 86% of them appeared once. Jointly, the top ten make up approximately 1% of the sample. The CDR3 runs 14 residues from the cysteine to the phenylalanine. Only the CDR3 part of the read is kept: 42 bases, read in frame from the first base. The germline V gene gives CDR1 as MDHEN and CDR2 as SYDVKM. Germline trimming amounts to 6 bases on V and 10 bases on J, with 8 as the count of junction bases outside the gene matches.

The rearrangement combines TRBV28 with TRBJ1-6, with TRBD1 matching 8 junction bases. This TCR was recovered from a woman under 30 in good health and CMV-seronegative. The sequenced sample consisted of PBMCs. At the DNA level, the sequence is TGTGCCAGCAGCACAGGACAGGGAGACTCACCCCTCCACTTT. Translated, it gives CASSTGQGDSPLHF.